This TCR beta chain comes out of a study of T-cell memory formation after mild COVID-19 (dated by TCRdb to about 2021). Study-wide context: TCR sequence clusters from the two donors were largely donor specific. In a couple of donors, T-cell clones that expanded and contracted after mild COVID-19 were tracked by sequencing TCRalpha and TCRbeta repertoires over time. Two young, previously healthy adult volunteers, one female and one male, were included in the cohort. What the authors observed across the whole study: Contracting CD4+ clones appeared mostly in the CM and EM memory subsets, whereas CD8+ clones were enriched in EMRA. From day 15 to 85, contracting clones showed balanced CD4/CD8 phenotypes, whereas a second wave of clones that expanded from day 15 to 37 leaned towards CD4+. The detection of some responding clones in pre-infection memory suggests that pre-existing cross-reactive memory T cells joined the SARS-CoV-2 response. SARS-CoV-2 specificity was not confirmed for the second-wave clones peaking on day 37. The study included only a couple of mild cases, and larger cohorts that include severe cases with pre-infection samples were judged to be necessary.

The sequencer listed for this sample is Illumina NovaSeq 6000. TCRalpha and TCRbeta cDNA libraries were constructed by 5'RACE with constant-segment primers, with sample barcodes and unique molecular identifiers being introduced. Trizol reagent was used to extract RNA from every sample. The libraries were amplified in two PCR steps, and the second step added a second sample barcode and Illumina TruSeq adapters. Libraries were sequenced on an Illumina NovaSeq with 2 x 150 bp paired-end reads. As for how the authors treated the data: Reads were demultiplexed and collapsed into UMI-guided consensus sequences with migec v1.2.7. Using mixcr v2.1.11, the UMI consensuses were aligned to TRA and TRB V and J templates and assembled into clonotypes. A clonotype was counted as expanded or contracted only if both edgeR and NoisET called the change significant, with noise models trained on biological replicates. edgeR calls used a false discovery rate-adjusted p below 0.01 and a log2 fold-change threshold of 1. As an exploratory analysis of dynamics, max-normalized trajectories of the 1000 most abundant clonotypes were examined by PCA with hierarchical clustering. Separately sequenced CD4+ and CD8+ repertoires were used to assign a CD4 or CD8 phenotype to each responding clone. Through fastp at Q25 and MiXCR, TCRdb rebuilt clones from the public reads, retaining in-frame beta chains. Rows are combined by CDR3 protein, so each entry shows the most common genes and DNA. The V and J calls shown here were made by TCRdb, not taken from the authors' results. The sample data list roughly 380,000 distinct CDR3 sequences, and 28% of these were observed just once. The ten largest clones take up approximately 13% of the sample.

The junction carries 15 bases between V and J, which are trimmed by 4 bases and 6 bases respectively. The CDR3 goes from the cysteine to the phenylalanine over 14 residues. Only the CDR3 DNA is retained, 42 bases long and in frame from the first base. The germline V gene supplies CDR1 KGHDR and CDR2 SFDVKD. This clonotype was detected a few times. The specificity of this receptor is unknown. Base quality data are lacking; no much larger clone is found one base away. PBMCs were isolated by Ficoll-Paque density gradient centrifugation. The sequence is built from TRBV24-1 and TRBJ2-7; no D segment can be confidently identified. What was sequenced was PBMCs or a T cell subset sorted from them (not recorded which). The TCR sequence derives from an adult woman who had mild COVID-19 (a few samples of this study predate the infection). The sample titles of this study are shuffled in the database, so cell type and time point are left out; the donor was told from shared clones. At the DNA level, the sequence is TGTGCCACCAGTGACCCAGGAATGAGTGGCGAGCAGTACTTC. Protein translation: CATSDPGMSGEQYF.